This T cell receptor (beta chain) is from a study of OX40 agonist ivuxolimab in advanced cancers. Background on the study: Ivuxolimab, an agonistic anti-OX40 (CD134) antibody, was given to patients.

Repertoires were generated with immunoSEQ multiplex PCR, while TCRdb's copy carries only in-frame clones and drops some. The sample includes approximately 68,000 clones, more than 75% of them seen just once. In germline, CDR1 is SGHRS, CDR2 YFSETQ. V gave up 1 base and J gave up 7 bases, with 18 bases separating them. This CDR3 contains 17 residues. Sample: CD4+ or CD8+ T cells sorted from blood, taken in a trial of the OX40 agonist ivuxolimab. J is TRBJ1-6 and V is TRBV5-1; no firm D call. The clonotype comes from an adult with an advanced solid tumor such as melanoma, head and neck, liver or kidney cancer. The CDR3, as DNA: TGCGCCAGCAGCTTGAATCTTGCTGGGCAGTCAAATTCACCCCTCCACTTT. Amino acids: CASSLNLAGQSNSPLHF.